A selection of T cell receptor beta chains follows, all from one sample in a study of blood T cells in healthy people across ages. TCRdb used MiXCR to reprocess the 5' RACE reads, holding one entry per CDR3 protein. In the table there are roughly 800,000 distinct CDR3 sequences, 58% of which are singletons. Sequences were obtained from blood. The source of these receptors is a man aged 25 to 45 in good health. Both conserved end residues are part of each CDR3. Fields, in order: V gene, clone size, J gene, D gene, CDR3 protein, CDR3 DNA. A D gene is named only where the DNA matches it firmly. Clone size is given for some rows only: seen once, a few or many times, or a class if the clone is expanded.

>TRBV28|-|TRBJ1-1|-
CASGETHMNTEAFF
TGTGCCAGCGGGGAGACTCACATGAACACTGAAGCTTTCTTT
>TRBV15|-|TRBJ2-4|-
CATSTVAGSVSRDIQYF
TGTGCCACCAGCACGGTCGCGGGCAGTGTCTCTCGAGACATTCAGTACTTC
>TRBV20-1|few|TRBJ2-6|-
CSARDGMGWASGANVLTF
TGCAGTGCTAGAGATGGTATGGGGTGGGCCTCTGGGGCCAACGTCCTGACTTTC
>TRBV7-2|-|TRBJ2-7|-
CASSLTKGYEQYF
TGTGCCAGCAGCCTTACCAAAGGGTACGAGCAGTACTTC
>TRBV7-2|-|TRBJ2-5|-
CASSLEPGPYGQYF
TGTGCCAGCAGCTTAGAGCCAGGGCCCTACGGGCAGTACTTC
>TRBV2|-|TRBJ2-2|-
CASIGLRTVNTGELFF
TGTGCCAGCATAGGATTACGGACGGTGAACACCGGGGAGCTGTTTTTT
>TRBV28|once|TRBJ1-2|-
CASSLWGRGTGGYTF
TGTGCCAGCAGTTTATGGGGCAGGGGTACGGGAGGCTACACCTTC
>TRBV28|few|TRBJ2-7|TRBD2
CASRELAGLDEQYF
TGTGCCAGCAGGGAACTAGCGGGACTCGACGAGCAGTACTTC
>TRBV6-1|-|TRBJ2-1|-
CASSGGGPPGNEQFF
TGTGCCAGCAGTGGAGGGGGACCCCCGGGAAATGAGCAGTTCTTC
>TRBV19|-|TRBJ2-3|-
CASVSPLGDTQYF
TGTGCCAGCGTGTCACCCCTGGGGGATACGCAGTATTTT
>TRBV6-1|few|TRBJ2-7|-
CASSEEGSRAQYF
TGTGCCAGCAGTGAAGAGGGCTCTAGGGCGCAGTACTTC
>TRBV20-1|-|TRBJ2-1|-
CSASDSAEVHSSYNEQFF
TGCAGTGCTAGCGATAGTGCTGAAGTTCACAGCTCCTACAATGAGCAGTTCTTC
>TRBV20-1|-|TRBJ2-5|TRBD2
CSAPPGTSGSTQYF
TGCAGTGCCCCTCCCGGGACTAGCGGGAGTACCCAGTACTTC
>TRBV11-2|-|TRBJ2-5|TRBD2
CASSYSGGAVNTQETQYF
TGTGCCAGCAGCTATAGCGGGGGGGCGGTCAATACCCAAGAGACCCAGTACTTC
>TRBV28|-|TRBJ2-7|-
CASQEGLNYEQYF
TGTGCCAGCCAGGAAGGCCTTAACTACGAGCAGTACTTC
>TRBV7-9|-|TRBJ1-2|-
CASSPGHWDGYTF
TGTGCCAGCAGCCCGGGACATTGGGATGGCTACACCTTC
>TRBV5-5|once|TRBJ2-5|-
CASSPPGDGETQYF
TGTGCCAGCAGCCCTCCCGGGGACGGAGAGACCCAGTACTTC
>TRBV14|few|TRBJ2-7|TRBD2
CASSWEGYYGEQYF
TGTGCCAGCAGCTGGGAGGGTTATTATGGCGAGCAGTACTTC
>TRBV6-1|few|TRBJ1-5|-
CASSEGVVGNQPQHF
TGTGCCAGCAGTGAAGGGGTGGTGGGCAATCAGCCCCAGCATTTT
>TRBV7-2|-|TRBJ2-1|TRBD2
CASSLGAGARGEQFF
TGTGCCAGCAGCTTAGGGGCGGGAGCAAGGGGTGAGCAGTTCTTC
>TRBV15|-|TRBJ2-5|TRBD2
CATSRVRGGEETQYF
TGTGCCACCAGCAGAGTCCGTGGGGGGGAAGAGACCCAGTACTTC
>TRBV18|-|TRBJ2-7|-
CASSPALTYEQYF
TGTGCCAGCTCACCAGCCCTAACCTACGAGCAGTACTTC
>TRBV2|-|TRBJ2-1|-
CASREDVGQFF
TGTGCCAGCAGGGAAGACGTTGGGCAGTTCTTC
>TRBV20-1|-|TRBJ2-4|TRBD2
CSARDAGTSVLNVQYF
TGCAGTGCCAGAGACGCCGGGACTAGCGTTTTAAACGTTCAGTACTTC